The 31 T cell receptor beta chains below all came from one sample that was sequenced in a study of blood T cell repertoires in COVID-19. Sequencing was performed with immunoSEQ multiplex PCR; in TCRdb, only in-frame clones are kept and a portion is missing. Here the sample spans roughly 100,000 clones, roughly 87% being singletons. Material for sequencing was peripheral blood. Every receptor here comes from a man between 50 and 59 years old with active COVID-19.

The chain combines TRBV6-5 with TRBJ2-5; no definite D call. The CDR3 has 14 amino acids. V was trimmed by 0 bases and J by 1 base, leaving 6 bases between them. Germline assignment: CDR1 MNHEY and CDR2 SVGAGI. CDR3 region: CASSYSSSQETQYF. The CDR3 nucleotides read TGTGCCAGCAGTTACTCGAGCTCCCAAGAGACCCAGTACTTC.

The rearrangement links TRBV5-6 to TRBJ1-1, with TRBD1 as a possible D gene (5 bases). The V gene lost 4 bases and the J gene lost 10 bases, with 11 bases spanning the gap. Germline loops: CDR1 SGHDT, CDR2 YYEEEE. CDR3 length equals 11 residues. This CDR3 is CASSLGGGAFF. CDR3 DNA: TGTGCCAGCAGCCTGGGCGGGGGAGCTTTCTTT. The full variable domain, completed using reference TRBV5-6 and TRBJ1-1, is DAGVTQSPTHLIKTRGQQVTLRCSPKSGHDTVSWYQQALGQGPQFIFQYYEEEERQRGNFPDRFSGHQFPNYSSELNVNALLLGDSALYLCASSLGGGAFFGQGTRLTVV.

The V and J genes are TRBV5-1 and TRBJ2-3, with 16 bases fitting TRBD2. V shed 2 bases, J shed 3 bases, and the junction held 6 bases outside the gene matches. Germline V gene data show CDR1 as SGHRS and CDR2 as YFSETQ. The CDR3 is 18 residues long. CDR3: CASSFGTSGGAWTDTQYF. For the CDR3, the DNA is TGCGCCAGCAGCTTTGGGACTAGCGGGGGGGCCTGGACAGATACGCAGTATTTT.

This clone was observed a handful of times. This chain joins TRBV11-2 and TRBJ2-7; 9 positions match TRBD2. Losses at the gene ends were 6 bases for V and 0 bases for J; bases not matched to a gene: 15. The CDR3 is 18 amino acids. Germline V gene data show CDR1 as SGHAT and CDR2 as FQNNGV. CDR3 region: CASSLTSGPSYISYEQYF. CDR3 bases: TGTGCCAGCAGTTTAACTAGCGGGCCATCCTACATCTCCTACGAGCAGTACTTC.

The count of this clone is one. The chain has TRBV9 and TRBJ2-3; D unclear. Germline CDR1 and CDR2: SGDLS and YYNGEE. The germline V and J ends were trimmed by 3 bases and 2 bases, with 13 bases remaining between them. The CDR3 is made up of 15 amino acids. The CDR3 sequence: CASSANPTYTDTQYF. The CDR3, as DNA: TGTGCCAGCAGCGCAAACCCCACATACACAGATACGCAGTATTTT.

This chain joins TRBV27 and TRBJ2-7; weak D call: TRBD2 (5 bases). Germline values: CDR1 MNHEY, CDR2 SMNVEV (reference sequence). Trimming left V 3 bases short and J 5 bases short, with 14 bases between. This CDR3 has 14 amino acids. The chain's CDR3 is CASSFSVVFDEQYF. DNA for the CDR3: TGTGCCAGCAGTTTTAGCGTAGTTTTTGACGAGCAGTACTTC.

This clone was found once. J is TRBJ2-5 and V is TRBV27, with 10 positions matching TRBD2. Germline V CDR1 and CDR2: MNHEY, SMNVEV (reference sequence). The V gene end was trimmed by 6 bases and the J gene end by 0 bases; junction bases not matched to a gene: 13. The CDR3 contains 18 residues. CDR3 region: CASREGASGGPYQETQYF. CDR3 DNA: TGTGCCAGCAGGGAAGGTGCTAGCGGGGGACCCTACCAAGAGACCCAGTACTTC.

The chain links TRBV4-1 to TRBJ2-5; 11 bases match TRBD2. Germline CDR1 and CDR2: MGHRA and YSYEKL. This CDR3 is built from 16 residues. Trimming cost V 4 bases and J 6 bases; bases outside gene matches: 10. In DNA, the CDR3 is TGCGCCAGCAGCCGACTTATAGCGGGGGGGCCGAAGACCCAGTACTTC. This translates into CASSRLIAGGPKTQYF.

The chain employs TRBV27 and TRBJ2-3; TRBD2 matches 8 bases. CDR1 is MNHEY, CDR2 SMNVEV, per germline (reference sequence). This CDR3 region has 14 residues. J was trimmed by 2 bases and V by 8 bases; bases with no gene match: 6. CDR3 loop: CASGRGAYTDTQYF. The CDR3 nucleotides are TGTGCCAGCGGGCGGGGGGCCTACACAGATACGCAGTATTTT.

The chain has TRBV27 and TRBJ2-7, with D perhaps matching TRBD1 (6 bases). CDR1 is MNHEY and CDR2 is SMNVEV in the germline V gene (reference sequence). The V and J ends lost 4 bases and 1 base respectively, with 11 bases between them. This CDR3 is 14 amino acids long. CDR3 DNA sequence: TGTGCCAGCAGTTCCGCAGGGGCATCCTACGAGCAGTACTTC. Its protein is CASSSAGASYEQYF.

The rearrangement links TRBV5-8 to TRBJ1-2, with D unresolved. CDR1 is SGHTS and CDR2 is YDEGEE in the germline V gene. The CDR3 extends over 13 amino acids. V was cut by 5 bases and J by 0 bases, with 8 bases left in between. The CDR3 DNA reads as TGTGCCAGCAGAAACCGGGCTAACTATGGCTACACCTTC. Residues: CASRNRANYGYTF.

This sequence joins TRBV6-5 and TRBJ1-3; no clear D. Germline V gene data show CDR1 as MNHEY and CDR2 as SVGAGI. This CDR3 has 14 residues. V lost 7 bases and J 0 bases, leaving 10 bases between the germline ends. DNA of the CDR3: TGTGCCAGCAAATCCGAGGCCTCTGGAAACACCATATATTTT. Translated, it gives CASKSEASGNTIYF.

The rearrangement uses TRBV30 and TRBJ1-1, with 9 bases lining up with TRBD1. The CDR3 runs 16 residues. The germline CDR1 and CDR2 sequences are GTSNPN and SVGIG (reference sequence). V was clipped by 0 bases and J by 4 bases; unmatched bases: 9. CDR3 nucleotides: TGTGCCTGGAGTGTATCCCGGACAGGGGACGGCACTGAAGCTTTCTTT. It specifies CAWSVSRTGDGTEAFF.

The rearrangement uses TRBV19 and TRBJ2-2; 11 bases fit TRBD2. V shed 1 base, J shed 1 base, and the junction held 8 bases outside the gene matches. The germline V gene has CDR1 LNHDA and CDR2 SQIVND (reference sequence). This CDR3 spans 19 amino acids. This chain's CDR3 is CASSIVRLAGGLNTGELFF. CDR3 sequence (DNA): TGTGCCAGTAGTATAGTACGGCTAGCGGGGGGCCTGAACACCGGGGAGCTGTTTTTT.

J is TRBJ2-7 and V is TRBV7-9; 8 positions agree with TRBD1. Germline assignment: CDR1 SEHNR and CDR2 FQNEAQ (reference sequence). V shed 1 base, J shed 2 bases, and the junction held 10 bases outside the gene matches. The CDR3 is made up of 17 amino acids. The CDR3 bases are TGTGCCAGCAGCTTAGTGAGGGGACAGGCCTTTCCCTACGAGCAGTACTTC. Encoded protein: CASSLVRGQAFPYEQYF.

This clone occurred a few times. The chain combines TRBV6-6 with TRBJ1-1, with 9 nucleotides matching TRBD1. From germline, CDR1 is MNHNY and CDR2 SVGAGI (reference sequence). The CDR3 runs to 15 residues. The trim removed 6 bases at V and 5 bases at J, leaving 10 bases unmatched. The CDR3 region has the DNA TGTGCCAGCAGACCCACGACAGGGGGAAGGACTGAAGCTTTCTTT. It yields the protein CASRPTTGGRTEAFF.

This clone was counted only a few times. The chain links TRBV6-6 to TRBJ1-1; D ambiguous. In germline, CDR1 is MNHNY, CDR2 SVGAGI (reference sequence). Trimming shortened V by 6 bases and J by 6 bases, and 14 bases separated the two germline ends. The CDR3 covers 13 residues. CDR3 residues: CASRPHGRAEAFF. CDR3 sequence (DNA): TGTGCCAGCAGACCCCACGGGAGGGCTGAAGCTTTCTTT.

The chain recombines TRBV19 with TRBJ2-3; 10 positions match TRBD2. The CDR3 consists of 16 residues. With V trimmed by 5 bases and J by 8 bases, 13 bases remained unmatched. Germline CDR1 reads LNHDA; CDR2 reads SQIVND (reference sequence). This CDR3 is CASSGTAGLARRTQYF. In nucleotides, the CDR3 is TGTGCCAGTAGTGGGACCGCGGGACTAGCGAGACGTACGCAGTATTTT.

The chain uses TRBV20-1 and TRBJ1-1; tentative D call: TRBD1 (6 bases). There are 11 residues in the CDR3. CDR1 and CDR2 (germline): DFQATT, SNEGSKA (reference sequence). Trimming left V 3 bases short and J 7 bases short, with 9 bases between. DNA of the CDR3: TGCAGTGCTAGTTCGGGACATGAAGCTTTCTTT. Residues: CSASSGHEAFF.

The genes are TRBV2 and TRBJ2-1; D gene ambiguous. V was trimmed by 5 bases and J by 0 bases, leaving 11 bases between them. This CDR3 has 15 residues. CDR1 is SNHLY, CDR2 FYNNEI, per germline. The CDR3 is CASSLTGSSYNEQFF. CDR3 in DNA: TGTGCCAGCAGTTTGACTGGTAGCTCCTACAATGAGCAGTTCTTC.

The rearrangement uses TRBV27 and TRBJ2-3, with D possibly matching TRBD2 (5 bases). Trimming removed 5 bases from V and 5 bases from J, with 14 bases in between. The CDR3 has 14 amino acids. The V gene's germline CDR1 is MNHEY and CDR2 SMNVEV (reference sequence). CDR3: CASSKLGRVDTQYF. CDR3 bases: TGTGCCAGCAGTAAGCTAGGGCGGGTAGATACGCAGTATTTT.

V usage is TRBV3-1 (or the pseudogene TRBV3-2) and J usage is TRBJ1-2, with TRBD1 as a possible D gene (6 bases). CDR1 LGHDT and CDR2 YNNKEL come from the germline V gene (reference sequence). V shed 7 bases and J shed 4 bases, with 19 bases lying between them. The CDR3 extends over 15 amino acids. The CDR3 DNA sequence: TGTGCCAGCAACAATAATGCCGGGGGGCCCTATGGCTACACCTTC. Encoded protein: CASNNNAGGPYGYTF.

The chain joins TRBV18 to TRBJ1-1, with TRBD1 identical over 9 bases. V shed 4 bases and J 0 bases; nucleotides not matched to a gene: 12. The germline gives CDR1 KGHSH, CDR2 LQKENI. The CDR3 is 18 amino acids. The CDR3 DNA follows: TGTGCCAGCTCACTCCTCACCGGGACAGGGCCCATGAACACTGAAGCTTTCTTT. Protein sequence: CASSLLTGTGPMNTEAFF. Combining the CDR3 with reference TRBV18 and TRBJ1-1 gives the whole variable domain NAGVMQNPRHLVRRRGQEARLRCSPMKGHSHVYWYRQLPEEGLKFMVYLQKENIIDESGMPKERFSAEFPKEGPSILRIQQVVRGDSAAYFCASSLLTGTGPMNTEAFFGQGTRLTVV.

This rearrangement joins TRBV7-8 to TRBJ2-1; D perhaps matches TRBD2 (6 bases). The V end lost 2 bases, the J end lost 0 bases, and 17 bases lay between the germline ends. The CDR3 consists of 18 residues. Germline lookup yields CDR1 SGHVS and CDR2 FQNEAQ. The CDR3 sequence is CASSLRDSSYSSYNEQFF. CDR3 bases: TGTGCCAGCAGCTTAAGGGACTCTAGTTATAGCTCCTACAATGAGCAGTTCTTC.

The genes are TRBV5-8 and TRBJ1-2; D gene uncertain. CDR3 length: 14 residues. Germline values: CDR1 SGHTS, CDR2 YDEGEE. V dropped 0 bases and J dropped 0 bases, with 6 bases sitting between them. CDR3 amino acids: CASSLVGANYGYTF. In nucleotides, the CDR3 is TGTGCCAGCAGCTTGGTAGGAGCTAACTATGGCTACACCTTC. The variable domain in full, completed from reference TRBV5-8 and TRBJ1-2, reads EAGVTQSPTHLIKTRGQQATLRCSPISGHTSVYWYQQALGLGLQFLLWYDEGEERNRGNFPPRFSGRQFPNYSSELNVNALELEDSALYLCASSLVGANYGYTFGSGTRLTVV.

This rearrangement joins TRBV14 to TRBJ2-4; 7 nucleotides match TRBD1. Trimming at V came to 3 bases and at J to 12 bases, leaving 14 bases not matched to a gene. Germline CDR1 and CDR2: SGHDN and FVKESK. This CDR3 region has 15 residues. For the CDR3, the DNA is TGTGCCAGCAGCCAGACCCTTGGCAGGGGGAATACTCAGTACTTC. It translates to CASSQTLGRGNTQYF.

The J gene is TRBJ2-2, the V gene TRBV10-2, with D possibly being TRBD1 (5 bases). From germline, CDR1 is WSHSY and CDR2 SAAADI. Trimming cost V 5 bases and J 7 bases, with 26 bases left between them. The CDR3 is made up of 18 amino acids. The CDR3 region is CASSFNLRAVVNLGELFF. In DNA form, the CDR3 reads TGCGCCAGCAGTTTCAACCTCAGGGCGGTGGTCAATCTCGGGGAGCTGTTTTTT.

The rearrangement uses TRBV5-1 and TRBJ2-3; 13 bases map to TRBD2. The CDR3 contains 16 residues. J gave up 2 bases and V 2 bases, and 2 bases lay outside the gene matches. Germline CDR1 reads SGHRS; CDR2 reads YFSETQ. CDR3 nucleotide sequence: TGCGCCAGCAGCTTAGGGACTAGCGGGGACACAGATACGCAGTATTTT. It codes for CASSLGTSGDTDTQYF.

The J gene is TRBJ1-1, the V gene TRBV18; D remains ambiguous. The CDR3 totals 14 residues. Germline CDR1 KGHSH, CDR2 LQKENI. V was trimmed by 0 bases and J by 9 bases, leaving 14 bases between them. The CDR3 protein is CASSPPLSASQAFF. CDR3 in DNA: TGTGCCAGCTCACCACCCCTGAGCGCGTCACAAGCTTTCTTT.

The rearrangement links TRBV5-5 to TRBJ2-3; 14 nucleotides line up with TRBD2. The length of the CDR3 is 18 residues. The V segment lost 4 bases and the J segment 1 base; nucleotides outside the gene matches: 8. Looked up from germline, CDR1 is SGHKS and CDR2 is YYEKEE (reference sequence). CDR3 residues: CASSPPGTSGGRTDTQYF. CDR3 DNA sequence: TGTGCCAGCAGCCCCCCCGGGACTAGCGGGGGACGCACAGATACGCAGTATTTT.

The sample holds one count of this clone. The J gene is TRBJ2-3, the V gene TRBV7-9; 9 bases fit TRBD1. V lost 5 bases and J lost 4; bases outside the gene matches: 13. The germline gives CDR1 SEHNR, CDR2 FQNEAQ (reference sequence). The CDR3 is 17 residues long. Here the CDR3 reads CASSPRFRDRVADTQYF. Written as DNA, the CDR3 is TGTGCCAGCAGCCCCCGGTTTCGGGACAGGGTGGCAGATACGCAGTATTTT. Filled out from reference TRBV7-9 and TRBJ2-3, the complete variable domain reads DTGVSQNPRHKITKRGQNVTFRCDPISEHNRLYWYRQTLGQGPEFLTYFQNEAQLEKSRLLSDRFSAERPKGSFSTLEIQRTEQGDSAMYLCASSPRFRDRVADTQYFGPGTRLTVL.